The clone carrying this T cell receptor (beta chain) was found a few times. No antigen is known for it. Via MiXCR, TCRdb re-called the 5' RACE reads, giving one row per CDR3 protein. The table has roughly 110,000 distinct CDR3 sequences, about 18% seen once; the top ten hold 28%. This sample was taken from a study of T-cell memory formation after mild COVID-19. General study points: Contracting clones from day 15 to 85 showed balanced CD4/CD8; later expanders favored CD4+.

The sample comprised PBMCs or a T cell subset sorted from them (not recorded which). This receptor was obtained from an adult woman who had mild COVID-19 (a few samples of this study predate the infection). Cell type and time point are not known.

The CDR3 is CASLGPDTQYF. DNA of the CDR3: TGTGCCAGCCTGGGACCAGATACGCAGTATTTT. The chain links TRBV12-3 or TRBV12-4 to TRBJ2-3, with D tentatively TRBD1 or TRBD2 (5 bases each). This CDR3 is 11 amino acids long. The ends were cut back, 8 bases at V and 4 bases at J, with 7 bases in the middle.